This record looks at one T cell receptor (beta chain) sequence and its context. Antigen specificity is unknown. TCR beta cDNA libraries had unique molecular identifiers. MiXCR, applied by TCRdb to the PCR reads, yields one record per CDR3 protein. The repertoire includes hundreds of thousands of distinct CDR3 sequences, around 64% of them detected once, and roughly 12% sits in the top ten. The CDR3 spans 13 residues. Germline lookup yields CDR1 SGHTA and CDR2 FQGNSA. V dropped 8 bases and J dropped 0 bases, with 9 bases sitting between them. The sample is drawn from a study of post-analysis software for immune sequencing data. Whole-study results and caveats: Patients had higher frequencies than controls of five TRBV segments, including TRBV5-6, TRBV5-1 and TRBV20-1.

The sequenced sample consisted of blood. The chain links TRBV7-2 to TRBJ2-3, with D possibly being TRBD1 (5 bases). This clonotype was sampled from a girl aged 2 to 10 with multiple sclerosis. CDR3 sequence reads: CASPRDSTDTQYF. CDR3 DNA sequence: TGTGCCAGCCCCAGGGATAGCACAGATACGCAGTATTTT.